The clone carrying this T cell receptor beta chain was recorded once. Its antigen is unidentified. An end of the junction does not agree with germline; a read error may underlie this. The CDR3 extends over 15 amino acids. Per the germline V gene, CDR1 is SGHRS and CDR2 is YFSETQ. The sample belongs to a study of shared clonotypes between healthy human individuals. Study overall: CD4 naive and memory got three plates each, CD8 naive two, CD8 memory one.

Study-level results: The study's rarefaction showed incomplete sorted-subset sequencing despite large depth.

The repertoire was sequenced with immunoSEQ multiplex PCR; TCRdb's copy has only in-frame clones and lacks some. The table shows some 2.4 million clones, with 90% to 95% occurring only once. The chain combines TRBV5-1 with TRBJ2-1; 9 nucleotides align to TRBD2. The source of this sequence is a man aged 18 to 30 in good health. Some clones in this sample may be carry-over from other donors' samples. The sequencing sample was made of naive CD4+ T cells from PBMCs. Specified subset: CD45RA+ positively selected. CDR3 sequence (DNA): TGCGCCAGCAGCGTCACCGGGACTAGCTACGATGAGCAGTTCTTC. The encoded protein is CASSVTGTSYDEQFF. The full variable domain, with the rest looked up from reference TRBV5-1 and TRBJ2-1, is KAGVTQTPRYLIKTRGQQVTLSCSPISGHRSVSWYQQTPGQGLQFLFEYFSETQRNKGNFPGRFSGRQFSNSRSEMNVSTLELGDSALYLCASSVTGTSYDEQFFGPGTRLTVL.